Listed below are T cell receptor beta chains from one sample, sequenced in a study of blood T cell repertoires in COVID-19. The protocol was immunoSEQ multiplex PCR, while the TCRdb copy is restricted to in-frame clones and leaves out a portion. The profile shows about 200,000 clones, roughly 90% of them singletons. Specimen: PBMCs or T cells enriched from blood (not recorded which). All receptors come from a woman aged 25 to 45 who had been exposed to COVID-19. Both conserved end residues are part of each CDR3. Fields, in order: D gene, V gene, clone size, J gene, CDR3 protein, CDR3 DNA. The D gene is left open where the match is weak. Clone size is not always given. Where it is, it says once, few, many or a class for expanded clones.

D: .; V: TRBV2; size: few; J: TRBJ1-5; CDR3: CASSEYSSNQPQHF; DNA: TGTGCCAGCAGCGAATACAGTAGCAATCAGCCCCAGCATTTT
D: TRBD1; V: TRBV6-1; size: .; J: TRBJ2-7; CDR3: CASSEAGTGPYEQYF; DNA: TGTGCCAGCAGTGAGGCCGGGACAGGCCCCTACGAGCAGTACTTC
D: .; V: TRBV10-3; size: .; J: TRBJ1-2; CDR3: CAISGNYGYTF; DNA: TGTGCCATCAGCGGTAACTATGGCTACACCTTC
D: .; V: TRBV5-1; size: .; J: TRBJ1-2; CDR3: CASSLAPTEGYTF; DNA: TGCGCCAGCAGCTTGGCCCCGACAGAAGGCTACACCTTC
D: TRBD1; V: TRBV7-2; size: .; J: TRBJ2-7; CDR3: CASSRAPGQGIYEQYF; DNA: TGTGCCAGCAGCAGAGCGCCGGGACAGGGGATTTACGAGCAGTACTTC
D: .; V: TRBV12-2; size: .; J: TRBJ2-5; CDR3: CASRLCSGVETQYF; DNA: TGTGCAAGTCGCTTATGTTCGGGGGTTGAGACCCAGTACTTC
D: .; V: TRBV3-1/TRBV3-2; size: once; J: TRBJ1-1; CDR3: CASSQVGRAPEAFF; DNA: TGTGCCAGCAGCCAAGTAGGCAGGGCGCCTGAAGCTTTCTTT
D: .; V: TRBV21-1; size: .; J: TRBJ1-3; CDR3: CASSKVSRGSFQDTIYF; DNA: TGTGCCAGCAGCAAAGTGTCCAGGGGGAGTTTTCAGGACACCATATATTTT
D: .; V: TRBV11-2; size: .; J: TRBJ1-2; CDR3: CASSFGSGYTF; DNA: TGTGCCAGCAGCTTTGGGAGTGGCTACACCTTC
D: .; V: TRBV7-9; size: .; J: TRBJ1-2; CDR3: CASRPGLYGYTF; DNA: TGTGCCAGCAGGCCGGGTCTTTATGGCTACACCTTC
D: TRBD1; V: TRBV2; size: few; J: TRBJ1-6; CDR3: CASSEGQGRNSPLHF; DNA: TGTGCCAGCAGTGAGGGACAGGGAAGAAATTCACCCCTCCACTTT
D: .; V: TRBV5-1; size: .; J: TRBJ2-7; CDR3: CASSPPLRGAYEQYF; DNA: TGCGCCAGCAGCCCCCCCCTCAGGGGTGCCTACGAGCAGTACTTC
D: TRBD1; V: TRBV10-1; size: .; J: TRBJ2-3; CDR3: CASSEPQGEPKYF; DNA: TGCGCCAGCAGTGAGCCTCAGGGGGAACCAAAGTATTTT
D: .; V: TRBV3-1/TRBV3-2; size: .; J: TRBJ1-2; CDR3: CASTSRGEVAGYTF; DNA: TGTGCCAGCACCTCCCGGGGTGAGGTGGCTGGCTACACCTTC
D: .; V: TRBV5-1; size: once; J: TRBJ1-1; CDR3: CASSQQVMTEAFF; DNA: TGCGCCAGCAGCCAGCAGGTAATGACTGAAGCTTTCTTT
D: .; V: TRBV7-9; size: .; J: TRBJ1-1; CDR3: CASSSTGTDTEAFF; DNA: TGTGCCAGCAGCTCGACAGGAACGGACACTGAAGCTTTCTTT
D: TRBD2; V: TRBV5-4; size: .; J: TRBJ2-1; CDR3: CASSWTSGGREQFF; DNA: TGTGCCAGCAGCTGGACTAGCGGGGGACGGGAGCAGTTCTTC
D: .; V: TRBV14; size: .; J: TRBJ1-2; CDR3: CASSQQQEGRGYTF; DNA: TGTGCCAGCAGCCAACAGCAGGAGGGAAGAGGCTACACCTTC
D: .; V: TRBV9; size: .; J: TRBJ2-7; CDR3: CASSLRDSPYEQYF; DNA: TGTGCCAGCAGCTTGCGGGACAGCCCCTACGAGCAGTACTTC
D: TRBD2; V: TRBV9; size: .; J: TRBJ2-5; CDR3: CASSVASGGLETQYF; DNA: TGTGCCAGCAGCGTAGCTAGCGGGGGGCTGGAGACCCAGTACTTC
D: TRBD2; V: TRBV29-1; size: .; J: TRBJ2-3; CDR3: CSVLRLALDTQYF; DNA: TGCAGCGTGTTACGACTAGCGCTAGATACGCAGTATTTT
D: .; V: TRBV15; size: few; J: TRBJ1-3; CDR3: CATSREGRAGNTIYF; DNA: TGTGCCACCAGCAGAGAGGGCAGGGCTGGAAACACCATATATTTT
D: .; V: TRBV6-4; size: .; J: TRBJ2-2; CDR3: CASSAQGTTGELFF; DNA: TGTGCCAGCAGTGCTCAGGGAACCACCGGGGAGCTGTTTTTT
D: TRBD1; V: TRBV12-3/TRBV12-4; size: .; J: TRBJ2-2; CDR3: CASSLQGAGELFF; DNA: TGTGCCAGCAGTTTACAGGGGGCCGGGGAGCTGTTTTTT
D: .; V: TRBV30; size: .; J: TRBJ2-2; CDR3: CAWSLANTGELFF; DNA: TGTGCCTGGAGTCTAGCTAACACCGGGGAGCTGTTTTTT
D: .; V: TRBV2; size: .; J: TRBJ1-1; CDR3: CASSDRAEAFF; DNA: TGTGCCAGCAGTGACAGGGCTGAAGCTTTCTTT
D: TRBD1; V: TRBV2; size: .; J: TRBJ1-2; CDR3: CASSATGGRNYGYTF; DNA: TGTGCCAGCAGTGCGACAGGGGGCAGGAACTATGGCTACACCTTC
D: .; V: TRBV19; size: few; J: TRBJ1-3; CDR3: CATGGWHTSGNTIYF; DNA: TGTGCGACCGGGGGGTGGCATACCTCTGGAAACACCATATATTTT
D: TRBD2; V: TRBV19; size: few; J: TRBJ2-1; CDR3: CASSIGGGWNNEQFF; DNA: TGTGCCAGTAGTATAGGCGGGGGATGGAACAATGAGCAGTTCTTC
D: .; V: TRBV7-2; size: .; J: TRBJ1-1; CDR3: CASSLGTPGGPFF; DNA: TGTGCCAGCAGCTTAGGAACGCCGGGGGGTCCTTTCTTT
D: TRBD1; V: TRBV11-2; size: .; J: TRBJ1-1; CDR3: CASSFGQGQAFF; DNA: TGTGCCAGCAGCTTTGGACAGGGACAAGCTTTCTTT